Presented here are 8 T cell receptor beta chains from one specimen sequenced in a study of tissue T cells after allogeneic stem cell transplantation. The repertoire was sequenced with immunoSEQ multiplex PCR; TCRdb's copy has only in-frame clones and lacks some. The sample has several thousand clones; over 30% are singletons. The time point denotes: mouse harvest day 14 after allogeneic transplant. Mouse grafts combined 10^7 T-cell-depleted bone marrow cells with 10^6 splenic CD5+ T cells. The sequenced sample was gut tissue. These TCRs come from a female BALB/c mouse given C57BL/6 T cells with graft-versus-host disease after an allogeneic hematopoietic cell transplant.

As to this clone: Mouse germline and gene names are used. The CDR3 reads CASSRADTQYF. The sequenced CDR3 bases are TGTGCCAGCTCTCGCGCTGACACCCAGTAC. The chain has TRBV12-2 and TRBJ2-5; D gene ambiguous. Sequencing ends 1 residue short of the CDR3 end; the germline J gene provides the rest. This CDR3 region has 11 residues. Trimming took off 2 bases at V and 6 bases at J, with 5 bases between the two ends. Germline CDR1 and CDR2: SGHLS and HYDKME.

Of note for this clone: Each gene name is a mouse one. The read terminates 1 residue before the CDR3 end, so the remaining end is supplied by the germline J gene. The chain uses TRBV31 and TRBJ2-2, with D unclear. The CDR3 runs 14 residues. CDR1 and CDR2 from the germline V gene are GKSSPN and SITVG. Trimming shortened V by 0 bases and J by 0 bases, and 5 bases separated the two germline ends. CDR3 DNA, as far as it was read: TGTGCCTGGAGTCTTTTGTCAAACACCGGGCAGCTCTAC. Its translation: CAWSLLSNTGQLY. The whole CDR3 reads CAWSLLSNTGQLYF.

This clone has more than one count but fewer than ten. Relative to the germline gene, one junction end is altered; a read error may explain this. Gene and germline names: mouse. Read data end 1 residue before the CDR3 end; the end is taken from the germline J gene. The chain is built from TRBV13-2 and TRBJ2-7; 10 bases align to TRBD2. The CDR3 runs 14 residues. In germline, CDR1 is NNHNN, CDR2 SYGAGS (reference sequence). The part of the CDR3 DNA that was read is TGTGCCAGCAGTGACTGGGGGGACTCCTATGAACAGTAC. This translates into CASSDWGDSYEQY. The full CDR3 is CASSDWGDSYEQYF.

To note about this clone: Mouse gene names and germline throughout. The DNA ends 1 residue before the CDR3 does, and the rest of the CDR3 is filled in from the germline J gene. The V and J genes are TRBV23 and TRBJ2-1; TRBD1, the D gene given by the table, was not confirmed from the DNA. CDR1 KGHTA and CDR2 FQNQQP come from the germline V gene. The CDR3 runs 15 residues. The part of the CDR3 DNA that was read is TGCTCCAGCAGTCAATCGGGACAGGGGAGAGCTGAGCAGTTC. Translating it yields CSSSQSGQGRAEQF. The full CDR3 is CSSSQSGQGRAEQFF.

Concerning this clone: Genes here carry mouse names. The read halts 1 residue ahead of the CDR3 end, with the missing end drawn from the germline J gene. The chain carries TRBV2 and TRBJ2-5, with D perhaps TRBD2 (5 bases). This CDR3 region has 15 residues. V was clipped by 0 bases and J by 2 bases, with 9 bases between them. Germline loops: CDR1 LGHNA, CDR2 YSYQKL. The part of the CDR3 DNA that was read is TGTGCCAGCAGCCAAGACTGGGCCACCCAAGACACCCAGTAC. Its translation is CASSQDWATQDTQY. The entire CDR3 reads CASSQDWATQDTQYF.

About this clone: Gene and germline names: mouse. The read falls 1 residue short of the CDR3 end, and the missing part is taken from the germline J gene. The gene calls are TRBV3 and TRBJ1-2, with a weak D call TRBD1 (5 bases). V shed 5 bases and J shed 4 bases, with 8 bases lying between them. Germline lookup yields CDR1 SNHLY and CDR2 FYNGKV (reference sequence). The CDR3 is 12 amino acids. The DNA read from the CDR3 is TGTGCCAGCAGCACCCAGGGCTCCGACTACACC. Amino acids: CASSTQGSDYT. In full, the CDR3 is CASSTQGSDYTF.

In regard to this clone: The gene symbols are mouse symbols. Read data end 1 residue before the CDR3 end; the end is taken from the germline J gene. V gene TRBV26 combines with J gene TRBJ2-7; no firm D call. Trimming stripped 5 bases from V and 1 base from J, with 9 bases between. This CDR3 is 13 amino acids long. The germline V gene encodes CDR1 KGHPV and CDR2 FQNQEV (reference sequence). This CDR3 is CASSFYISYEQYF. The covered CDR3 bases are TGTGCCAGCAGTTTCTACATATCCTATGAACAGTAC.

Regarding this clone: Here the gene names and germline are mouse. The sequence runs out 1 residue before the end of the CDR3; the remainder is reconstructed from the germline J gene. The V and J genes are TRBV16 and TRBJ2-5; TRBD1 might be the D (5 bases). Germline lookup yields CDR1 SGHSA and CDR2 FRNQAP. This CDR3 contains 14 residues. Trimming removed 4 bases from V and 0 bases from J, with 8 bases in between. The CDR3 sequence is CASSSQGNQDTQYF. Partial CDR3 DNA: TGTGCAAGCAGCTCCCAGGGAAACCAAGACACCCAGTAC.